The source of this T cell receptor (beta chain) is a study of beta chain features in type 1 diabetes. Study-wide results and limits: VDJ junctions from patients with type 1 diabetes contained fewer insertions and more deletions. All four CD4+ subsets of Type 1 diabetes patients contained TCRB CDR3s that were moderately but significantly shorter. Among patients, naive, central memory and Treg TCRB repertoires appeared more similar than among healthy donors.

About this clone itself: Its antigen is unknown.

The CDR3 consists of 17 residues. Germline trimming cut 5 bases from V and 6 bases from J; bases unmatched to any gene: 12. Germline lookup yields CDR1 SGHAT and CDR2 FQNNGV. Expressed TCRB transcripts were sequenced because the isolated RNA had all been reverse transcribed beforehand. Repertoires were generated with immunoSEQ multiplex PCR, while TCRdb's copy carries only in-frame clones and drops some. The sample yields 300,000 to 350,000 clones, roughly 14% seen once. The source of this sequence is a woman aged 18 to 35 with type 1 diabetes. The chain uses TRBV11-2 and TRBJ2-3, with 12 positions matching TRBD2. The sample comprised naive CD4+ T cells from blood. The CDR3 DNA is TGTGCCAGCAGCCTCCGACTAGCGGGAGCCGGGCGGGATACGCAGTATTTT. Encoded protein: CASSLRLAGAGRDTQYF.